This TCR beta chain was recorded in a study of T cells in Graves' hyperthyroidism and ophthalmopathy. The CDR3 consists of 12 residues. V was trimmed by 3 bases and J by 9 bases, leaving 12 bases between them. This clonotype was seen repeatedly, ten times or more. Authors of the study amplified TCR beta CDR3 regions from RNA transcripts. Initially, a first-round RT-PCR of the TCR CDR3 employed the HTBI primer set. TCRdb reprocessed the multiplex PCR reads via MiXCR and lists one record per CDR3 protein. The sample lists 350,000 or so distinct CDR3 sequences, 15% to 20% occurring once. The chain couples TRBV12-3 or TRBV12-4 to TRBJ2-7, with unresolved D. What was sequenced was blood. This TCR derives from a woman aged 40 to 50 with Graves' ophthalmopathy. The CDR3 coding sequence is TGTGCCAGCAGTTTGTCCGGGTATGGGCAGTACTTC. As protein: CASSLSGYGQYF.